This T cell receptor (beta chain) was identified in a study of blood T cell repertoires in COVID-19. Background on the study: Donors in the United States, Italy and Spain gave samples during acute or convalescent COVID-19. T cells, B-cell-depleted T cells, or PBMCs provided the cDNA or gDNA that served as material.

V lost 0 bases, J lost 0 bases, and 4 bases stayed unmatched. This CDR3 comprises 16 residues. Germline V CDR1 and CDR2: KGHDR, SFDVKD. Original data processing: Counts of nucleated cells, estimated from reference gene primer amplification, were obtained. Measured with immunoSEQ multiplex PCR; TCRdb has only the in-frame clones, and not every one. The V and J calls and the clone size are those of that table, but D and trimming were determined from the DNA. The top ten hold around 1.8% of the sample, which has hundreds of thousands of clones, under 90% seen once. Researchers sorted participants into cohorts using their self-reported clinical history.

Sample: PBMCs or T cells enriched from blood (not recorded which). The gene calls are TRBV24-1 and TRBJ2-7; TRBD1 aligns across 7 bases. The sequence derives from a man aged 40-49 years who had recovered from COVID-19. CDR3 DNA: TGTGCCACCAGTGATTTGCTTGGGACAGCCTCCTACGAGCAGTACTTC. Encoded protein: CATSDLLGTASYEQYF.